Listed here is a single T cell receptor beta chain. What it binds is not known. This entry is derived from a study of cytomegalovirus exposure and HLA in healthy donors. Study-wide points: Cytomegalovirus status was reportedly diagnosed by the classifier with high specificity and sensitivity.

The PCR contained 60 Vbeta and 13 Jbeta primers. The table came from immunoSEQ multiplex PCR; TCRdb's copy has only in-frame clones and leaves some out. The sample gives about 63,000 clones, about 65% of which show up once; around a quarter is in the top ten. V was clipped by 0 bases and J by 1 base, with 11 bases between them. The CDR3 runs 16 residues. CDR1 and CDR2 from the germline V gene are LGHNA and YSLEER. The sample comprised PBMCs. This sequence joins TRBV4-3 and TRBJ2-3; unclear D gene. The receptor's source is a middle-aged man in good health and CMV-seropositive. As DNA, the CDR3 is TGCGCCAGCAGCCAAGAGGGCCGAGAACGCACAGATACGCAGTATTTT. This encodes CASSQEGRERTDTQYF.